What follows is one TCR beta chain and its context. Cohorts were determined from participant-reported clinical history. These data come from a study of blood T cell repertoires in COVID-19. With 1 base removed from V and 5 bases from J, the gap between germline ends came to 12 bases. Per the germline V gene, CDR1 is MNHNS and CDR2 is SASEGT. The CDR3 extends over 16 amino acids. Under the authors' procedure: Amplification with reference gene primers provided the estimates of nucleated cell counts. Clones were read by immunoSEQ multiplex PCR, and TCRdb kept only the in-frame ones, dropping some. V and J calls and clone size are copied from that table; D and trimming were computed from the DNA. The data show about 500,000 clones, around 90% seen once.

The sample comprised PBMCs or T cells enriched from blood (not recorded which). This rearrangement joins TRBV6-1 to TRBJ1-6; TRBD1 is a possible D gene (5 bases). The clonotype was recovered from a woman in her late teens or twenties who had recovered from COVID-19. CDR3 in amino acids: CASSEVSPGNNSPLHF. In DNA, the CDR3 is TGTGCCAGCAGTGAAGTCTCCCCAGGGAATAATTCACCCCTCCACTTT.